This T cell receptor (beta chain) was sequenced for a study of blood T cell repertoires in COVID-19 (dated by TCRdb to about 2020). Describing the broader study: Samples from collaborators originated in the United States, Italy and Spain and spanned both the acute and convalescent phases of COVID-19. The prospective study material was composed of cDNA or gDNA derived from T cells, B-cell-depleted T cells, or PBMCs. Subjects who had been exposed to COVID-19, were actively infected with it, or had recovered from it provided the deeply sampled blood TCRbeta repertoires that made up the dataset. A freely available public database, intended as a resource for researchers studying the immune response to SARS-CoV-2, is where the repertoires were released. Samples came from the ongoing ImmuneRACE study (first 160 participants) plus 1,254 subjects from 6 global collaborators. Nearly every sample came with metadata listing a de-identified subject ID, COVID-19 status, age in years and sex. Where HLA class I and class II types were available, the types were taken from metadata supplied by the sample provider, not from assay-based typing.

TCRbeta CDR3 regions were amplified from genomic DNA using the immunoSEQ Assay, a bias-controlled multiplex PCR. Per the original workflow: Within the assay, amplification of reference gene primers was used to estimate how many nucleated cells each sample contained. Sequence reads were collapsed and filtered to measure the absolute abundance of every unique TCRbeta CDR3 rearrangement. For each sample, productive Simpson clonality was calculated by taking the square root of Simpson's diversity index across productive rearrangements. TCRdb retrieved this table from immuneACCESS and kept in-frame rearrangements only. Not all clones are present; in checked studies, unresolved V genes account for under half, and no reason is known for the remainder. Clonal size and the V and J genes are those of that table, whereas D and trimming came from the DNA. The sample table holds some 82,000 clones, of which 80% to 90% were seen once. The ten largest clones add up to over 30% of the sample.

Results and caveats for the whole study, not just this receptor: The quantity of clinical and demographic metadata differed by source and by participant and was supplied without curation.

With regard to this clone: Which antigen it targets is not known. Nothing much larger sits one base from this clone, and base qualities are not available.

Collaborating institutions collected whole blood in K2EDTA tubes following their own protocols. For TCRbeta analysis, collaborator samples were shipped as frozen whole blood, as isolated PBMCs, or as DNA extracted from either sample type. Trimming accounts for 8 bases at V and 3 bases at J, while the number of junction bases matched to no gene is 1. The CDR3 goes from the cysteine to the phenylalanine over 13 residues. Of the read, only the CDR3 DNA is kept; its 39 bases are in frame from base 1. CDR1 and CDR2 are drawn from the germline V gene (reference sequence): MNHEY, SMNVEV. The TCR was taken from an elderly man with active or convalescent COVID-19. The chain is assembled from TRBV27 and TRBJ2-6; a stretch of 7 junction bases matches TRBD2. The sequencing sample was made of peripheral blood. The CDR3 protein sequence reads: CASGGGGANVLTF. The sequenced DNA is TGTGCCAGCGGGGGGGGTGGGGCCAACGTCCTGACTTTC.